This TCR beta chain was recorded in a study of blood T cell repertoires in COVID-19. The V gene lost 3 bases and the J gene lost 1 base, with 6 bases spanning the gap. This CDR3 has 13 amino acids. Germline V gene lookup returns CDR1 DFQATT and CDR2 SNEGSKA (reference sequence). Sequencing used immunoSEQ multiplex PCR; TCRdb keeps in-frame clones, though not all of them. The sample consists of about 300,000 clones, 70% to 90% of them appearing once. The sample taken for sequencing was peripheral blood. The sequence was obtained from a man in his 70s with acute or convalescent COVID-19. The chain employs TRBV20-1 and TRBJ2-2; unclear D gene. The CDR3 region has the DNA TGCAGTGCTAGTCCGGGGAACACCGGGGAGCTGTTTTTT. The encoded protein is CSASPGNTGELFF.